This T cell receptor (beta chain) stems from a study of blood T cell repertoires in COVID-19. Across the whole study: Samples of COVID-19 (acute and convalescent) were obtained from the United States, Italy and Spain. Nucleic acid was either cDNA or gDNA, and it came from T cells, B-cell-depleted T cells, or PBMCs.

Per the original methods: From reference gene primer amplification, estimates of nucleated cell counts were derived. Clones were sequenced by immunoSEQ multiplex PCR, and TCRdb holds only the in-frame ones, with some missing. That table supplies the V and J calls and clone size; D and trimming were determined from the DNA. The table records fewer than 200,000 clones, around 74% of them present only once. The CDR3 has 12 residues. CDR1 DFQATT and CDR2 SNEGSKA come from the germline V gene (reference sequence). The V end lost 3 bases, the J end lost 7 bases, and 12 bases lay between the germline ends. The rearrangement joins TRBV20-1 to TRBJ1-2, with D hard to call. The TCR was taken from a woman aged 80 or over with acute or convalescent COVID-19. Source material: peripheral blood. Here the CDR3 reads CSASSGRSGYTF. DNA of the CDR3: TGCAGTGCTAGTTCTGGGAGAAGTGGCTACACCTTC.